The rows below give T cell receptor beta chains drawn from one sample of a study of Ad26.COV2.S vaccination and SARS-CoV-2 variants. This table comes from immunoSEQ multiplex PCR, and its TCRdb copy is limited to in-frame clones, with some not included. The sample has hundreds of thousands of clones; about 89% are singletons. Sample: peripheral blood, taken in a trial of Ad26.COV2.S vaccine versus placebo. The receptors come from a person between 18 and 65 years old who received the Ad26.COV2.S COVID-19 vaccine or a placebo. The CDR3 runs from the conserved cysteine through the conserved F or W. The order of the fields is J gene, D gene, V gene, clone size, CDR3 DNA, CDR3 protein. The D gene is left open where the match is weak. A clone size is listed for some rows: how often the clone was seen (once, few, many), or a class if it is expanded.

j_gene: TRBJ2-2; d_gene: TRBD1; v_gene: TRBV6-1; abundance: many; CDR3nt: TGTGCCAGCAGTGAAATGGTGGGACAGGGTCCCGGGGAGCTGTTTTTT; CDR3aa: CASSEMVGQGPGELFF
j_gene: TRBJ1-5; d_gene: -; v_gene: TRBV3-1/TRBV3-2; abundance: -; CDR3nt: TGTGCCAGCAGCCTCGGGGGAACCCATCAGCCCCAGCATTTT; CDR3aa: CASSLGGTHQPQHF
j_gene: TRBJ2-1; d_gene: -; v_gene: TRBV7-3; abundance: -; CDR3nt: TGTGCCAGCAGCTTTAGCTCCTACAATGAGCAGTTCTTC; CDR3aa: CASSFSSYNEQFF
j_gene: TRBJ2-5; d_gene: TRBD2; v_gene: TRBV5-1; abundance: -; CDR3nt: TGCGCCAGCAGACCGGGACTAGCGGAAGAGACCCAGTACTTC; CDR3aa: CASRPGLAEETQYF
j_gene: TRBJ1-4; d_gene: -; v_gene: TRBV15; abundance: -; CDR3nt: TGTGCCACCAGCAGATACGGAAAACTGTTTTTT; CDR3aa: CATSRYGKLFF
j_gene: TRBJ2-7; d_gene: -; v_gene: TRBV12-2; abundance: once; CDR3nt: TGTGCAAGTCGCTTGCCAGGGACACGTGGGGACTACGAGCAGTACTTC; CDR3aa: CASRLPGTRGDYEQYF
j_gene: TRBJ2-7; d_gene: -; v_gene: TRBV25-1; abundance: -; CDR3nt: TGTGCCAGCAGTGCTCCACCGGGGTTTGGGGTCTACGAGCAGTACTTC; CDR3aa: CASSAPPGFGVYEQYF
j_gene: TRBJ1-2; d_gene: TRBD1; v_gene: TRBV19; abundance: -; CDR3nt: TGTGCCAGTAGCCCCGACCCCGGGACAGGGTATGTCTATGGCTACACCTTC; CDR3aa: CASSPDPGTGYVYGYTF
j_gene: TRBJ2-2; d_gene: -; v_gene: TRBV19; abundance: -; CDR3nt: TGTGCCAGTACATGGACAGCGAACACCGGGGAGCTGTTTTTT; CDR3aa: CASTWTANTGELFF
j_gene: TRBJ2-1; d_gene: -; v_gene: TRBV20-1; abundance: -; CDR3nt: TGCAGTGCTAGCAGCTACAATGAGCAGTTCTTC; CDR3aa: CSASSYNEQFF
j_gene: TRBJ2-5; d_gene: TRBD2; v_gene: TRBV6-5; abundance: -; CDR3nt: TGTGCCAGCACCGCGGGACTAGCGGGAGTAGAGACCCAGTACTTC; CDR3aa: CASTAGLAGVETQYF
j_gene: TRBJ1-5; d_gene: -; v_gene: TRBV4-1; abundance: -; CDR3nt: TGCGCCAGCAGCCAAGATAAGACAGGTGATCAGCCCCAGCATTTT; CDR3aa: CASSQDKTGDQPQHF
j_gene: TRBJ2-7; d_gene: -; v_gene: TRBV5-5; abundance: -; CDR3nt: TGTGCCAGCAGCTTTGCATCACCCTCCTACGAGCAGTACTTC; CDR3aa: CASSFASPSYEQYF
j_gene: TRBJ1-2; d_gene: TRBD1; v_gene: TRBV30; abundance: -; CDR3nt: TGTGCCTGGAGTCCAATACAGGGGGCTGGCTACACCTTC; CDR3aa: CAWSPIQGAGYTF
j_gene: TRBJ1-5; d_gene: -; v_gene: TRBV9; abundance: few; CDR3nt: TGTGCCAGCAGCGTGTTCCCGGGCAGGGATCAGCCCCAGCATTTT; CDR3aa: CASSVFPGRDQPQHF
j_gene: TRBJ2-2; d_gene: -; v_gene: TRBV7-2; abundance: -; CDR3nt: TGTGCCAGCAGCCGAAACTCGCCCGGGGAGCTGTTTTTT; CDR3aa: CASSRNSPGELFF
j_gene: TRBJ2-6; d_gene: -; v_gene: TRBV6-6; abundance: once; CDR3nt: TGTGCCAGCAGTTCCTACGCGATCTCTGGGGCCAACGTCCTGACTTTC; CDR3aa: CASSSYAISGANVLTF
j_gene: TRBJ2-3; d_gene: -; v_gene: TRBV5-1; abundance: -; CDR3nt: TGCGCCAGCAGCCATACGGACGTAGATAGCACAGATACGCAGTATTTT; CDR3aa: CASSHTDVDSTDTQYF
j_gene: TRBJ2-7; d_gene: -; v_gene: TRBV20-1; abundance: -; CDR3nt: TGCAGTGCCCTCGCCCATTACGAGCAGTACTTC; CDR3aa: CSALAHYEQYF
j_gene: TRBJ2-3; d_gene: -; v_gene: TRBV10-3; abundance: -; CDR3nt: TGTGCCATCAGGGGGGGGGCCACAGATACGCAGTATTTT; CDR3aa: CAIRGGATDTQYF
j_gene: TRBJ2-3; d_gene: TRBD2; v_gene: TRBV5-1; abundance: -; CDR3nt: TGCGCCAGCAGCGCCCGCGGGAGAGGGGGCACAGATACGCAGTATTTT; CDR3aa: CASSARGRGGTDTQYF
j_gene: TRBJ1-2; d_gene: TRBD1; v_gene: TRBV5-1; abundance: few; CDR3nt: TGCGCCAGCAACCGGGACAGGGATGGCTACACCTTC; CDR3aa: CASNRDRDGYTF
j_gene: TRBJ2-2; d_gene: -; v_gene: TRBV6-5; abundance: -; CDR3nt: TGTGCCAGCAGTTTCACAGGGTGGAACACCGGGGAGCTGTTTTTT; CDR3aa: CASSFTGWNTGELFF
j_gene: TRBJ2-1; d_gene: -; v_gene: TRBV13; abundance: -; CDR3nt: TGTGCCAGCAGGGAGGGGGGACTGACCGACAATGAGCAGTTCTTC; CDR3aa: CASREGGLTDNEQFF
j_gene: TRBJ1-5; d_gene: TRBD1; v_gene: TRBV3-1/TRBV3-2; abundance: -; CDR3nt: TGTGCCAGCACCGACCGGCGGACAGGGGGCGGCAATCAGCCCCAGCATTTT; CDR3aa: CASTDRRTGGGNQPQHF
j_gene: TRBJ1-4; d_gene: -; v_gene: TRBV7-9; abundance: -; CDR3nt: TGTGCCAGCAGCCAACAAGAGGCAGACGAAAAACTGTTTTTT; CDR3aa: CASSQQEADEKLFF
j_gene: TRBJ1-1; d_gene: TRBD1; v_gene: TRBV5-1; abundance: -; CDR3nt: TGCGCCAGCAGCCCTGGACAGGACTACACTGAAGCTTTCTTT; CDR3aa: CASSPGQDYTEAFF
j_gene: TRBJ1-1; d_gene: -; v_gene: TRBV5-1; abundance: -; CDR3nt: TGCGCCAGCAGCTTGGGGGTCAGGCCCCGCTCAGAGACTGAAGCTTTCTTT; CDR3aa: CASSLGVRPRSETEAFF
j_gene: TRBJ2-5; d_gene: -; v_gene: TRBV5-1; abundance: -; CDR3nt: TGCGCCAGCAGTACGTCAACTCAAGAGACCCAGTACTTC; CDR3aa: CASSTSTQETQYF
j_gene: TRBJ2-2; d_gene: TRBD1; v_gene: TRBV23-1; abundance: -; CDR3nt: TGCGCCAGCAGTCAACGGACAGGTTTAGCCGGGGAGCTGTTTTTT; CDR3aa: CASSQRTGLAGELFF
j_gene: TRBJ1-1; d_gene: -; v_gene: TRBV6-2/TRBV6-3; abundance: -; CDR3nt: TGTGCCAGCAGTTATTGGGGGGCGGACACTGAAGCTTTCTTT; CDR3aa: CASSYWGADTEAFF
j_gene: TRBJ2-1; d_gene: -; v_gene: TRBV7-8; abundance: -; CDR3nt: TGTGCCAGCAGCAAGACTAGTCATACGGACAATGAGCAGTTCTTC; CDR3aa: CASSKTSHTDNEQFF
j_gene: TRBJ2-1; d_gene: -; v_gene: TRBV3-1/TRBV3-2; abundance: -; CDR3nt: TGTGCCAGCAGCCCTAAGGCGGTAATCCTGCGCTCCTACAATGAGCAGTTCTTC; CDR3aa: CASSPKAVILRSYNEQFF
j_gene: TRBJ1-5; d_gene: TRBD1; v_gene: TRBV4-3; abundance: -; CDR3nt: TGCGCCAGCAGCCAAGTGATACAGGGGTATCAGCCCCAGCATTTT; CDR3aa: CASSQVIQGYQPQHF
j_gene: TRBJ1-2; d_gene: -; v_gene: TRBV19; abundance: -; CDR3nt: TGTGCCAGTTCTACGTCGGGTTACGGCTACACCTTC; CDR3aa: CASSTSGYGYTF
j_gene: TRBJ1-1; d_gene: -; v_gene: TRBV5-4; abundance: few; CDR3nt: TGTGCCAGCAGCTTGGACAGGAACACTGAAGCTTTCTTT; CDR3aa: CASSLDRNTEAFF
j_gene: TRBJ1-4; d_gene: -; v_gene: TRBV7-6; abundance: once; CDR3nt: TGTGCCAGCAGCTTCGGAATGGCTAATGAAAAACTGTTTTTT; CDR3aa: CASSFGMANEKLFF
j_gene: TRBJ1-1; d_gene: -; v_gene: TRBV10-3; abundance: few; CDR3nt: TGTGCCATCAGTGAGTCAACGGTAGGTACTGAAGCTTTCTTT; CDR3aa: CAISESTVGTEAFF
j_gene: TRBJ2-2; d_gene: -; v_gene: TRBV5-4; abundance: -; CDR3nt: TGTGCCAGCAGCTTCGGGGAGAACACCGGGGAGCTGTTTTTT; CDR3aa: CASSFGENTGELFF
j_gene: TRBJ2-7; d_gene: -; v_gene: TRBV5-3; abundance: -; CDR3nt: TGTGCCAGAAGCTTGGGTTACGAGCAGTACTTC; CDR3aa: CARSLGYEQYF
j_gene: TRBJ2-7; d_gene: TRBD2; v_gene: TRBV18; abundance: -; CDR3nt: TGTGCCAGCTCACCTGCGACTAGCGGGGGCTACGAGCAGTACTTC; CDR3aa: CASSPATSGGYEQYF
j_gene: TRBJ1-3; d_gene: -; v_gene: TRBV7-2; abundance: once; CDR3nt: TGTGCCAGCAGCCCTAAGTTCGGGGATGGAAACACCATATATTTT; CDR3aa: CASSPKFGDGNTIYF
j_gene: TRBJ2-7; d_gene: TRBD1; v_gene: TRBV7-9; abundance: -; CDR3nt: TGTGCCAGCAGCATCTGGACAGGGAACTACGAGCAGTACTTC; CDR3aa: CASSIWTGNYEQYF
j_gene: TRBJ2-7; d_gene: -; v_gene: TRBV7-9; abundance: -; CDR3nt: TGTGCCAGCAGCTTAGCGGAACTCGAGCAGTACTTC; CDR3aa: CASSLAELEQYF
j_gene: TRBJ1-5; d_gene: -; v_gene: TRBV19; abundance: -; CDR3nt: TGTGCCAGTAGTATATCCTTAATGGGAGTCAATCAGCCCCAGCATTTT; CDR3aa: CASSISLMGVNQPQHF
j_gene: TRBJ1-6; d_gene: TRBD1; v_gene: TRBV27; abundance: -; CDR3nt: TGTGCCAGCAGTTTAAACAGGGGGAATTCACCCCTCCACTTT; CDR3aa: CASSLNRGNSPLHF
j_gene: TRBJ2-2; d_gene: -; v_gene: TRBV2; abundance: -; CDR3nt: TGTGCCAGCAGTTTAGAAACCGGGGAGCTGTTTTTT; CDR3aa: CASSLETGELFF
j_gene: TRBJ1-4; d_gene: -; v_gene: TRBV25-1; abundance: -; CDR3nt: TGTGCCAGCAGTCAGGGTTTAGGGGTCGGTGAAAAACTGTTTTTT; CDR3aa: CASSQGLGVGEKLFF
j_gene: TRBJ1-2; d_gene: -; v_gene: TRBV7-2; abundance: few; CDR3nt: TGTGCCAGCAGCTTAGCGTGGTCCGTGGGGGCTGGCTACACCTTC; CDR3aa: CASSLAWSVGAGYTF
j_gene: TRBJ2-3; d_gene: -; v_gene: TRBV2; abundance: -; CDR3nt: TGTTCGGGAGCGGCGACAGATACGCAGTATTTT; CDR3aa: CSGAATDTQYF
j_gene: TRBJ1-1; d_gene: -; v_gene: TRBV30; abundance: -; CDR3nt: TGTGCCTGGAGTGTACATCAAGGGGCGCAGGCTTTCTTT; CDR3aa: CAWSVHQGAQAFF
j_gene: TRBJ2-1; d_gene: TRBD2; v_gene: TRBV12-5; abundance: -; CDR3nt: TGTGCTAGTGGTTATGGACTAGCGGGGGCGGATGAGCAGTTCTTC; CDR3aa: CASGYGLAGADEQFF